These 13 T cell receptor beta chains were all obtained from the same sample, sequenced in a study of control samples from healthy donors and cancer patients. Generated by immunoSEQ multiplex PCR, the TCRdb table keeps only in-frame clones and is missing some. The sample contains 130,000 to 150,000 clones, 75% to 90% of which appear only once. The sequenced sample was blood. The receptors were gathered from a woman aged 25-40 years in good health.

This clone was detected only a few times. This chain joins TRBV11-2 and TRBJ1-2, with TRBD1 as a possible D gene (6 bases). The CDR3 has 13 amino acids. Germline lookup yields CDR1 SGHAT and CDR2 FQNNGV. The germline V and J ends were trimmed by 3 bases and 5 bases, with 10 bases remaining between them. CDR3 sequence: CASSLGDTYGYTF. The CDR3 nucleotides are TGTGCCAGCAGCTTGGGGGACACTTATGGCTACACCTTC. Looking up the rest from reference TRBV11-2 and TRBJ1-2 gives the full variable domain: EAGVAQSPRYKIIEKRQSVAFWCNPISGHATLYWYQQILGQGPKLLIQFQNNGVVDDSQLPKDRFSAERLKGVDSTLKIQPAKLEDSAVYLCASSLGDTYGYTFGSGTRLTVV.

The chain joins TRBV6-5 to TRBJ1-2; 8 bases line up with TRBD1. This CDR3 is built from 15 residues. The V gene end was trimmed by 6 bases and the J gene end by 8 bases; junction bases not matched to a gene: 14. CDR1 is MNHEY, CDR2 SVGAGI, per germline. The CDR3 nucleotides read TGTGCCAGCAGCATTACCGGGACAGGACATTTGGGCTACACCTTC. Amino acid sequence: CASSITGTGHLGYTF.

The rearrangement links TRBV19 to TRBJ2-1, with 8 bases that match TRBD1. This CDR3 has 16 amino acids. V was pared by 2 bases and J by 3 bases, with 6 bases of the junction left unmatched. The V gene's germline CDR1 is LNHDA and CDR2 SQIVND (reference sequence). The CDR3 loop reads CASSISRTGHYNEQFF. The CDR3 DNA is TGTGCCAGTAGTATATCCAGGACAGGGCACTACAATGAGCAGTTCTTC.

This chain uses TRBV29-1 with TRBJ2-1; D is uncertain. Germline V gives CDR1 SQVTM, CDR2 ANQGSEA. V was clipped by 1 base and J by 8 bases, with 9 bases between them. The CDR3 runs 12 residues. The chain's CDR3 is CSVEGVLDEQFF. For the CDR3, the DNA is TGCAGCGTTGAAGGAGTCTTGGATGAGCAGTTCTTC.

This clone appeared once. This chain joins TRBV30 and TRBJ2-5, with a weak D call TRBD2 (5 bases). V was pared by 0 bases and J by 3 bases, with 8 bases between. The germline CDR1 and CDR2 sequences are GTSNPN and SVGIG (reference sequence). The CDR3 runs to 13 residues. Here the CDR3 DNA reads TGTGCCTGGAGTGTAGCGGTGGAAGAGACCCAGTACTTC. This encodes CAWSVAVEETQYF. Variable domain in full (rest from reference TRBV30 and TRBJ2-5): SQTIHQWPATLVQPVGSPLSLECTVEGTSNPNLYWYRQAAGRGLQLLFYSVGIGQISSEVPQNLSASRPQDRQFILSSKKLLLSDSGFYLCAWSVAVEETQYFGPGTRLLVL.

This chain uses TRBV6-1 with TRBJ2-7; perhaps TRBD2 as D (5 bases). Germline V gene sequence: CDR1 MNHNS, CDR2 SASEGT. CDR3 length: 12 residues. Trimming removed 8 bases from V and 1 base from J, with 9 bases in between. The CDR3 DNA follows: TGTGCCAGCTCACTAGTATCCTACGAGCAGTACTTC. This gives the protein CASSLVSYEQYF.

The rearrangement uses TRBV27 and TRBJ1-4; D is ambiguous. The V end lost 4 bases, the J end lost 8 bases, and 11 bases lay between the germline ends. The CDR3 contains 13 residues. Germline V gives CDR1 MNHEY, CDR2 SMNVEV (reference sequence). CDR3 in amino acids: CASSSLKWEKLFF. The CDR3 DNA is TGTGCCAGCAGTTCACTAAAGTGGGAAAAACTGTTTTTT.

This chain connects TRBV11-2 to TRBJ1-1; D gene unclear. CDR3 length equals 13 residues. Germline-derived CDR1 and CDR2 are SGHAT and FQNNGV. With 5 bases removed from V and 5 bases from J, the gap between germline ends came to 12 bases. CDR3 coding DNA: TGTGCCAGCAGCCCGCAGTACGTAACTGAAGCTTTCTTT. Protein: CASSPQYVTEAFF.

The V call is TRBV30, the J call TRBJ2-1, with 7 bases matching TRBD2. This CDR3 comprises 15 residues. The V gene's germline CDR1 is GTSNPN and CDR2 SVGIG (reference sequence). V lost 0 bases and J lost 0; bases outside the gene matches: 2. This CDR3 reads CAWSVGGSSYNEQFF. The CDR3, as DNA: TGTGCCTGGAGTGTAGGCGGGAGCTCCTACAATGAGCAGTTCTTC.

The chain joins TRBV7-8 to TRBJ1-5; no firm D call. Germline CDR1 is SGHVS and CDR2 is FQNEAQ. Trimming took off 5 bases at V and 4 bases at J, with 15 bases between the two ends. The CDR3 covers 15 residues. The chain's CDR3 is CASSPDGRSNQPQHF. DNA for the CDR3: TGTGCCAGCAGCCCCGATGGACGGAGTAATCAGCCCCAGCATTTT.

The V and J genes are TRBV10-3 and TRBJ1-1; 7 bases match TRBD1. Germline V lookup: CDR1 ENHRY, CDR2 SYGVKD. J was trimmed by 1 base and V by 2 bases; bases with no gene match: 10. The CDR3 sequence is 17 residues long. In DNA form, the CDR3 reads TGTGCCATCAGTGAGCCAAGTTCAGGGACAGCGAACACTGAAGCTTTCTTT. Its protein is CAISEPSSGTANTEAFF.

CDR3: CASSLSSAGYTF. The CDR3, as DNA: TGTGCCAGCAGCTTATCGTCCGCGGGCTACACCTTC. V usage is TRBV7-9 and J usage is TRBJ1-2; D remains ambiguous. V was pared by 2 bases and J by 8 bases, with 9 bases between. The CDR3 covers 12 residues. From germline, CDR1 is SEHNR and CDR2 FQNEAQ (reference sequence).

V gene TRBV7-2 combines with J gene TRBJ2-2; no clear D. Germline V CDR1 and CDR2: SGHTA, FQGNSA. The V end was cut by 2 bases, the J end by 2 bases, with 12 bases between. CDR3 length equals 16 residues. Here the CDR3 reads CASSLYRQFNTGELFF. The CDR3 DNA reads as TGTGCCAGCAGCTTATATCGTCAGTTCAACACCGGGGAGCTGTTTTTT.